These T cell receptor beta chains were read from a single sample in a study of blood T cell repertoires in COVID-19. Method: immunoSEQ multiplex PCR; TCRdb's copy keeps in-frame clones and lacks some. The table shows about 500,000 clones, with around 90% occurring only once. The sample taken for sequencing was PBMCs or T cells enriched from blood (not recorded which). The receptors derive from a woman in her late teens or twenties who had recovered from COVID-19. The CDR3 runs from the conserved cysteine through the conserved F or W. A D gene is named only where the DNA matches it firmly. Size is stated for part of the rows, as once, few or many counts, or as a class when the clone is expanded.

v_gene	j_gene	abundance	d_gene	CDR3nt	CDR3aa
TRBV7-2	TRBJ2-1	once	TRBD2	TGTGCCAGCTCTAGGACTAGCGGGGCCAATGAGCAGTTCTTC	CASSRTSGANEQFF
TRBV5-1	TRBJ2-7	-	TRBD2	TGCGCCAGCAGCTTGTCTAGCGGATCCTACGAGCAGTACTTC	CASSLSSGSYEQYF
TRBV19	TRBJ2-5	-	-	TGTGCCAGTAGTATAGTCCGCGGAGAGACCCAGTACTTC	CASSIVRGETQYF
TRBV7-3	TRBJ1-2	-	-	TGTGCCAGCAGCCCCACGCCAGTTCTCCAGGGCTACACCTTC	CASSPTPVLQGYTF
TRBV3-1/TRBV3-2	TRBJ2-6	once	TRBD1	TGTGCCAGCAGCCAAGATTTGACAGGGGACCCCGGGGCCAACGTCCTGACTTTC	CASSQDLTGDPGANVLTF
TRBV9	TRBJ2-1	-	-	TGTGCCAGCAGCACGACTGCCCTCTCTAGTGAGCAGTTCTTC	CASSTTALSSEQFF
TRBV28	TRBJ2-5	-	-	TGTGCCAGCAGTTCCACGACTAGTTCAGAGACCCAGTACTTC	CASSSTTSSETQYF
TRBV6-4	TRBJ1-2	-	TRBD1	TGTGCCAGCAGATTCGGGACAGGGTCTCACTACACCTTC	CASRFGTGSHYTF
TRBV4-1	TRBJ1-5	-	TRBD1	TGCGCCAGCAGCCAAGATTTAGGGGGCGGTCAGCCCCAGCATTTT	CASSQDLGGGQPQHF
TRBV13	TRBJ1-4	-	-	TGTGCCAGCAGCTTAACAGACGCAACTAATGAAAAACTGTTTTTT	CASSLTDATNEKLFF
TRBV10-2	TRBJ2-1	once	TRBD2	TGCGCCAGCAGTGAACTCTCTGGGGGGGTCTCCTACAATGAGCAGTTCTTC	CASSELSGGVSYNEQFF
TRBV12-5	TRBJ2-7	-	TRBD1	TGTGCTAGTGGTTTCGACAGGGAACGGGAAGACGAGCAGTACTTC	CASGFDREREDEQYF
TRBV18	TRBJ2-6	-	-	TGTGCCAGCTCACCGGAGGGAGGTTCCAACGTCCTGACTTTC	CASSPEGGSNVLTF
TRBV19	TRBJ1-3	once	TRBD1	TGTGCCACCGCGACAGGGGACTCTGGAAACACCATATATTTT	CATATGDSGNTIYF
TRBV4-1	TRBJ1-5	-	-	TGCGCCAGCAGCCAAGATTTGGGACAAGGGGGTGCGATGAATCAGCCCCAGCATTTT	CASSQDLGQGGAMNQPQHF
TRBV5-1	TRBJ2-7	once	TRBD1	TGCGCCAGCGGCGGACAGGGAGTTGGGGGCGACGAGCAGTACTTC	CASGGQGVGGDEQYF
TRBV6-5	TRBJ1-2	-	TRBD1	TGTGCCACAGCCAGACAGGGGAGGAATGGCTACACCTTC	CATARQGRNGYTF
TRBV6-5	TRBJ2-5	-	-	TGTGCCAGCAGTTACTCTTGGGGGGGGGCGGCCCAGTACTTC	CASSYSWGGAAQYF
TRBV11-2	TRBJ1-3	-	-	TGTGCCAGCAGCCCCAGCTCTGGAAACACCATATATTTT	CASSPSSGNTIYF
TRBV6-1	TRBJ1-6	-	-	TGTGCCAGCAGTGAAGCGGGGCAGGGGTACTCACCCCTCCACTTT	CASSEAGQGYSPLHF
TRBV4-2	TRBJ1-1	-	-	TGTGCCAGCAGCCAAGAACCGGGTGACACTGAAGCTTTCTTT	CASSQEPGDTEAFF
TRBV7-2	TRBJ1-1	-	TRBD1	TGTGCCAGCAGCTCCCAGGGACAGGTCTCGCCTGAAGCTTTCTTT	CASSSQGQVSPEAFF
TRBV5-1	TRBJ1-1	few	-	TGCGCCAGCAGCGACGGACAGTTGAACACTGAAGCTTTCTTT	CASSDGQLNTEAFF
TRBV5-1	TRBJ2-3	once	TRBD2	TGCGCCAGCAGCTCGCTAGCGGGGGATACAGATACGCAGTATTTT	CASSSLAGDTDTQYF